The T cell receptor beta chain described here comes from a study of T cell responses to AZD1222 COVID-19 vaccine. Across the whole study: Analyses pooled second doses at about 4 or about 12 weeks. The study, taken as a whole, reports: Spike was spanned by vaccine-associated CD4 TCRs, which were dominant at 160-218 and 743-854. Repertoires were obtained solely post-peak T cell response.

Germline assignment: CDR1 PRHDT and CDR2 FYEKMQ (reference sequence). Trimming removed 0 bases from V and 6 bases from J; junction bases left unmatched: 2. The CDR3 consists of 15 residues. TCRdb's copy holds only in-frame clones and misses some; the assay was immunoSEQ multiplex PCR. Of roughly 100,000 clones in the sample, approximately 88% were seen once. Comment on this clone: No antigen is known for it.

The clonotype originates from an adult in good health. The sequencing used peripheral blood, collected on day 0 of AZD1222 vaccination. The chain couples TRBV13 to TRBJ1-6; 7 nucleotides match TRBD1. CDR3 DNA: TGTGCCAGCAGCTTAGGCCGGGACAGTAATTCACCCCTCCACTTT. Its protein is CASSLGRDSNSPLHF.